Included here is one T cell receptor (beta chain) sequence, with context. Its target is not known. In the original workflow: In papillary thyroid cancer, a distant-metastasis classifier was built using CDR3 differences across clinicopathological groups. Through MiXCR, TCRdb re-clonotyped the PCR reads. It is TCRdb's table, rather than the study itself, that gives the V and J calls and clone size. There are 25,000 to 30,000 clones in the sample; roughly 4% occur only once, and 21% lies in the top ten. The sample originates from a study of metastatic and nonmetastatic thyroid tumors. On the study more broadly: Where malignant and benign thyroid patients were concerned, repertoires were compared across blood and tumor or nodule tissue. Findings and limits, study-wide: Compared with benign nodules, malignant thyroid tumors were reported to have significantly higher TCR beta diversity in both blood and tumor.

All patients reached thyroid surgery having received no treatment beforehand. V was shortened by 1 base and J by 2 bases, with 11 bases between the two germline ends. CDR1 GTSNPN and CDR2 SVGIG come from the germline V gene (reference sequence). The CDR3 has 14 residues. V usage is TRBV30 and J usage is TRBJ1-2; maybe TRBD1 (6 bases). This sequence originates from a female donor with papillary thyroid cancer or a benign thyroid nodule (not recorded which). Some clones in this sample may be carry-over from other donors' samples. Sequencing input: blood. In DNA, the CDR3 is TGTGCCTGGAGTGCCTCCGACAGGAACTATGGCTACACCTTC. Its translation: CAWSASDRNYGYTF.